A selection of T cell receptor beta chains follows, all from one sample in a study of CD8 T cells in ankylosing spondylitis. TCRdb re-analysed the 5' RACE reads in MiXCR, keeping a single row per CDR3 protein. The sample lists around 490,000 distinct CDR3 sequences, roughly 5.3% occurring once. The specimen was blood, either unsorted or a sorted T cell fraction (not recorded which). These receptors all come from a male donor with ankylosing spondylitis. Both conserved end residues are part of each CDR3. Fields, in order: V gene, D gene, J gene, clone size, CDR3 protein, CDR3 DNA. D genes are given only for firm matches. A row's size may be missing; if present it is once, few, many or a size class.

v_gene: TRBV7-2
d_gene: NA
j_gene: TRBJ1-2
abundance: many
CDR3aa: CASSHDLWKGYTF
CDR3nt: TGTGCCAGCAGTCACGACCTCTGGAAGGGCTACACCTTC

v_gene: TRBV20-1
d_gene: NA
j_gene: TRBJ1-2
abundance: many
CDR3aa: CSARGDRALYGYTF
CDR3nt: TGCAGTGCTAGAGGGGACCGTGCCCTCTATGGCTACACCTTC

v_gene: TRBV5-1
d_gene: NA
j_gene: TRBJ2-5
abundance: NA
CDR3aa: CASSLLGPSQETQYF
CDR3nt: TGCGCCAGCAGCTTGCTGGGGCCTTCTCAAGAGACCCAGTACTTC

v_gene: TRBV29-1
d_gene: NA
j_gene: TRBJ2-5
abundance: many
CDR3aa: CSVDYWSDQETQYF
CDR3nt: TGCAGCGTTGATTATTGGTCAGATCAAGAGACCCAGTACTTC

v_gene: TRBV5-1
d_gene: NA
j_gene: TRBJ2-3
abundance: many
CDR3aa: CASKPGPQSPDTQYF
CDR3nt: TGCGCCAGCAAGCCAGGACCTCAGTCGCCAGATACGCAGTATTTT

v_gene: TRBV5-1
d_gene: NA
j_gene: TRBJ1-4
abundance: many
CDR3aa: CASSSAGFITNEKLFF
CDR3nt: TGCGCCAGCAGCTCGGCAGGGTTCATCACTAATGAAAAACTGTTTTTT

v_gene: TRBV4-1
d_gene: TRBD2
j_gene: TRBJ2-1
abundance: few
CDR3aa: CASRAVAGGYNEQFF
CDR3nt: TGCGCCAGCAGGGCCGTAGCGGGAGGCTACAATGAGCAGTTCTTC

v_gene: TRBV28
d_gene: NA
j_gene: TRBJ2-5
abundance: many
CDR3aa: CASSSLKSAGAQETQYF
CDR3nt: TGTGCCAGCAGTTCTCTTAAATCGGCCGGGGCCCAAGAGACCCAGTACTTC

v_gene: TRBV2
d_gene: NA
j_gene: TRBJ2-7
abundance: many
CDR3aa: CASSAGGWEGVYEQYF
CDR3nt: TGTGCCAGCAGTGCAGGAGGTTGGGAAGGGGTTTACGAGCAGTACTTC

v_gene: TRBV18
d_gene: TRBD2
j_gene: TRBJ2-1
abundance: NA
CDR3aa: CASSPLGSGYNEQFF
CDR3nt: TGTGCCAGCTCACCACTGGGTAGCGGGTACAATGAGCAGTTCTTC

v_gene: TRBV10-3
d_gene: NA
j_gene: TRBJ1-4
abundance: many
CDR3aa: CAIGATNEKLFF
CDR3nt: TGTGCCATCGGTGCAACTAATGAAAAACTGTTTTTT

v_gene: TRBV20-1
d_gene: NA
j_gene: TRBJ2-3
abundance: many
CDR3aa: CSASGRDTDTQYF
CDR3nt: TGCAGCGCTTCGGGACGGGATACAGATACGCAGTATTTT

v_gene: TRBV20-1
d_gene: TRBD1
j_gene: TRBJ1-2
abundance: many
CDR3aa: CSARGDRAGDGYTF
CDR3nt: TGCAGTGCTAGAGGGGACAGGGCGGGAGATGGCTACACCTTC

v_gene: TRBV24-1
d_gene: NA
j_gene: TRBJ2-6
abundance: many
CDR3aa: CATSDGRPGANVLTF
CDR3nt: TGTGCCACCAGTGATGGCCGACCTGGGGCCAACGTCCTGACTTTC

v_gene: TRBV20-1
d_gene: NA
j_gene: TRBJ1-2
abundance: many
CDR3aa: CSARTGWNGYTF
CDR3nt: TGCAGTGCTCGTACAGGGTGGAATGGCTACACCTTC

v_gene: TRBV2
d_gene: NA
j_gene: TRBJ1-1
abundance: many
CDR3aa: CASRDLSRGDTEAFF
CDR3nt: TGTGCCAGCAGAGATTTAAGTCGCGGGGACACTGAAGCTTTCTTT

v_gene: TRBV20-1
d_gene: NA
j_gene: TRBJ2-6
abundance: few
CDR3aa: CSARASVALPGANVLTF
CDR3nt: TGCAGTGCCCGGGCTTCAGTAGCCCTCCCCGGGGCCAACGTCCTGACTTTC

v_gene: TRBV27
d_gene: NA
j_gene: TRBJ1-5
abundance: many
CDR3aa: CASSFMWNQPQHF
CDR3nt: TGTGCCAGCAGTTTCATGTGGAATCAGCCCCAGCATTTT

v_gene: TRBV28
d_gene: NA
j_gene: TRBJ1-2
abundance: many
CDR3aa: CASDDRGYGYTF
CDR3nt: TGTGCCAGCGATGACCGGGGTTATGGCTACACCTTC

v_gene: TRBV4-3
d_gene: NA
j_gene: TRBJ2-3
abundance: many
CDR3aa: CASSQDPREPTDTQYF
CDR3nt: TGCGCCAGCAGCCAAGATCCCCGAGAGCCCACAGATACGCAGTATTTT

v_gene: TRBV7-9
d_gene: NA
j_gene: TRBJ2-7
abundance: few
CDR3aa: CASSPVEGLSYEQYF
CDR3nt: TGTGCCAGCAGCCCCGTGGAGGGGCTTTCCTACGAGCAGTACTTC

v_gene: TRBV2
d_gene: NA
j_gene: TRBJ1-2
abundance: few
CDR3aa: CATQGLNYGYTF
CDR3nt: TGTGCCACACAGGGCCTGAACTATGGCTACACCTTC

v_gene: TRBV6-2/TRBV6-3
d_gene: NA
j_gene: TRBJ2-4
abundance: many
CDR3aa: CASNGQKLAKNIQYF
CDR3nt: TGTGCCAGCAACGGGCAGAAACTTGCCAAAAACATTCAGTACTTC

v_gene: TRBV5-1
d_gene: TRBD1
j_gene: TRBJ2-3
abundance: many
CDR3aa: CASAGQGKIDTQYF
CDR3nt: TGCGCCAGCGCGGGACAGGGGAAGATAGATACGCAGTATTTT

v_gene: TRBV4-2
d_gene: TRBD1
j_gene: TRBJ2-5
abundance: many
CDR3aa: CASSQDRGQGRETQYF
CDR3nt: TGTGCCAGCAGCCAAGACCGCGGACAGGGGAGAGAGACCCAGTACTTC

v_gene: TRBV4-3
d_gene: NA
j_gene: TRBJ2-3
abundance: few
CDR3aa: CASSQDGGYTQYF
CDR3nt: TGCGCCAGCAGCCAAGATGGAGGCTATACGCAGTATTTT

v_gene: TRBV18
d_gene: TRBD2
j_gene: TRBJ2-3
abundance: NA
CDR3aa: CASSPPGGNRLTDTQYF
CDR3nt: TGTGCCAGCTCACCGCCCGGGGGGAATAGACTCACAGATACGCAGTATTTT

v_gene: TRBV2
d_gene: TRBD1
j_gene: TRBJ2-7
abundance: few
CDR3aa: CASSLLGTGAGEQYF
CDR3nt: TGTGCCAGCAGTCTTTTGGGGACAGGGGCGGGCGAGCAGTACTTC

v_gene: TRBV7-9
d_gene: TRBD2
j_gene: TRBJ2-1
abundance: many
CDR3aa: CASSLLGGSEQFF
CDR3nt: TGTGCCAGCAGTCTCCTCGGGGGGTCTGAGCAGTTCTTC

v_gene: TRBV24-1
d_gene: TRBD1
j_gene: TRBJ1-2
abundance: many
CDR3aa: CATSDTLGDRGFYGYTF
CDR3nt: TGTGCCACCAGTGACACCTTAGGGGACAGGGGTTTCTATGGCTACACCTTC

v_gene: TRBV4-1
d_gene: NA
j_gene: TRBJ2-7
abundance: few
CDR3aa: CASSLRLGSEQYF
CDR3nt: TGCGCCAGCAGCCTTCGGCTAGGATCCGAGCAGTACTTC

v_gene: TRBV11-2
d_gene: NA
j_gene: TRBJ2-1
abundance: many
CDR3aa: CASSPNSPSYNEQFF
CDR3nt: TGTGCCAGCAGCCCAAACTCTCCCTCCTACAATGAGCAGTTCTTC

v_gene: TRBV15
d_gene: NA
j_gene: TRBJ2-3
abundance: NA
CDR3aa: CATSRAPRDTQYF
CDR3nt: TGTGCCACCAGCAGAGCCCCGCGCGATACGCAGTATTTT

v_gene: TRBV7-9
d_gene: TRBD2
j_gene: TRBJ2-1
abundance: NA
CDR3aa: CASSLGGSGNNEQFF
CDR3nt: TGTGCCAGCAGCTTAGGCGGGAGTGGGAACAATGAGCAGTTCTTC

v_gene: TRBV4-3
d_gene: NA
j_gene: TRBJ1-3
abundance: many
CDR3aa: CASSQEPTFSGNTIYF
CDR3nt: TGCGCCAGCAGCCAAGAACCCACCTTCTCTGGAAACACCATATATTTT

v_gene: TRBV5-5
d_gene: TRBD2
j_gene: TRBJ2-2
abundance: many
CDR3aa: CASSLVAGGSTGELFF
CDR3nt: TGTGCCAGCAGCTTGGTAGCGGGAGGTAGCACCGGGGAGCTGTTTTTT

v_gene: TRBV20-1
d_gene: TRBD2
j_gene: TRBJ2-3
abundance: few
CDR3aa: CSAAGGADTQYF
CDR3nt: TGCAGTGCGGCGGGGGGTGCGGATACGCAGTATTTT

v_gene: TRBV5-1
d_gene: NA
j_gene: TRBJ2-3
abundance: many
CDR3aa: CASSPGTDTSTDTQYF
CDR3nt: TGCGCCAGCAGCCCAGGGACTGATACTAGCACAGATACGCAGTATTTT

v_gene: TRBV29-1
d_gene: NA
j_gene: TRBJ1-4
abundance: many
CDR3aa: CSVAGADEKLFF
CDR3nt: TGCAGCGTTGCGGGGGCTGACGAAAAACTGTTTTTT

v_gene: TRBV7-9
d_gene: NA
j_gene: TRBJ1-2
abundance: many
CDR3aa: CASSLYGQANYGYTF
CDR3nt: TGTGCCAGCAGCTTATACGGTCAAGCTAACTATGGCTACACCTTC

v_gene: TRBV20-1
d_gene: NA
j_gene: TRBJ2-1
abundance: many
CDR3aa: CSASYREGEQFF
CDR3nt: TGCAGTGCTAGTTACCGTGAGGGAGAGCAGTTCTTC

v_gene: TRBV20-1
d_gene: NA
j_gene: TRBJ2-7
abundance: many
CDR3aa: CSAPGDSGYEQYF
CDR3nt: TGCAGTGCCCCTGGGGACTCGGGCTACGAGCAGTACTTC

v_gene: TRBV7-2
d_gene: NA
j_gene: TRBJ2-5
abundance: few
CDR3aa: CASSLAVLVQETQYF
CDR3nt: TGTGCCAGCAGCTTAGCCGTTTTAGTTCAAGAGACCCAGTACTTC

v_gene: TRBV12-3/TRBV12-4
d_gene: TRBD2
j_gene: TRBJ2-7
abundance: many
CDR3aa: CASSLRGAFFGQYF
CDR3nt: TGTGCCAGCAGTTTGCGGGGGGCGTTTTTTGGGCAGTACTTC

v_gene: TRBV15
d_gene: TRBD1
j_gene: TRBJ2-3
abundance: many
CDR3aa: CATRVGDRGPDTQYF
CDR3nt: TGTGCCACCAGAGTGGGGGACAGGGGGCCAGATACGCAGTATTTT

v_gene: TRBV6-1
d_gene: TRBD1
j_gene: TRBJ2-3
abundance: many
CDR3aa: CASTRTGEDTQYF
CDR3nt: TGTGCCAGCACCCGGACAGGGGAGGATACGCAGTATTTT

v_gene: TRBV9
d_gene: NA
j_gene: TRBJ1-1
abundance: NA
CDR3aa: CASSVGGASTEAFF
CDR3nt: TGTGCCAGCAGCGTAGGGGGCGCGTCCACTGAAGCTTTCTTT

v_gene: TRBV6-5
d_gene: TRBD2
j_gene: TRBJ2-1
abundance: few
CDR3aa: CASSYSQNTGTSSYNEQFF
CDR3nt: TGTGCCAGCAGTTACTCGCAAAATACCGGGACTAGCTCCTACAATGAGCAGTTCTTC